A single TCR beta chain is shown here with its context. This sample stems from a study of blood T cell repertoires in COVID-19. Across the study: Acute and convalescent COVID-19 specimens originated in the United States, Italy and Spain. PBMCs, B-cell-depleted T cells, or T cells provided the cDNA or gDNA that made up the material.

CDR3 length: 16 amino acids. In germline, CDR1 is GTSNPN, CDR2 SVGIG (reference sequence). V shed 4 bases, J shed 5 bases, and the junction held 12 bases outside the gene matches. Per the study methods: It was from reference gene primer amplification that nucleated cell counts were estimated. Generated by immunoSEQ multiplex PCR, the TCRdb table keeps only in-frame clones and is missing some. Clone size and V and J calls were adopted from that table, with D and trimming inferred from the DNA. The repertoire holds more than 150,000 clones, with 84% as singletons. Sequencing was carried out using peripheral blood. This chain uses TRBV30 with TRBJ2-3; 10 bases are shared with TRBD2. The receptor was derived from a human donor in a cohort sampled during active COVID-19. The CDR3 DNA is TGTGCCTGGACCACGGGGAGCGGGGGGGCTGTAGATACGCAGTATTTT. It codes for CAWTTGSGGAVDTQYF.